Given below is one T cell receptor beta chain in context. Its antigen remains unidentified. With autoimmune disease history or systemic immunosuppression, patients were excluded. Repertoires were generated with immunoSEQ multiplex PCR, while TCRdb's copy carries only in-frame clones and drops some. The table has some 86,000 clones, roughly 91% seen once; the top ten hold more than 0.25%. Germline CDR1 and CDR2: SEHNR and FQNEAQ (reference sequence). The CDR3 sequence is 12 residues long. V dropped 1 base and J dropped 10 bases, with 5 bases sitting between them. The sample belongs to a study of OX40 agonist ivuxolimab in advanced cancers. Across the study: The dose-escalation cohort was around 83% male, with a mean age of approximately 61 years, ranging about 20 to 79.

Regarding the study as a whole: In CD8+ T cells, expanded clones were on average more numerous than in CD4+. Antigen targets of the expanded peripheral T cells went undetermined.

The V and J genes are TRBV7-9 and TRBJ1-6; D call uncertain. The specimen comprised CD4+ or CD8+ T cells sorted from blood, sampled in a trial of the OX40 agonist ivuxolimab. This TCR derives from an adult with an advanced solid tumor such as melanoma, head and neck, liver or kidney cancer. The CDR3 sequence: CASSLEGSPLHF. The CDR3 DNA reads as TGTGCCAGCAGCTTAGAGGGATCACCCCTCCACTTT.